These 23 T cell receptor beta chains came from one sample sequenced in a study of early stage breast cancer tumors. Clones were read by immunoSEQ multiplex PCR, and TCRdb kept only the in-frame ones, dropping some. The table includes 25,000 to 35,000 clones, roughly 55% detected once. Sequencing was performed on breast tumor tissue. Receptor source: a person aged 50 to 59 with breast cancer.

This clone was recorded a few times. This rearrangement joins TRBV7-9 to TRBJ2-7; the D gene is possibly TRBD1 (5 bases). Trimming took 5 bases from V and 7 from J, leaving 12 bases between them. The CDR3 is 12 amino acids. CDR1 and CDR2 from the germline V gene are SEHNR and FQNEAQ (reference sequence). The CDR3 DNA reads as TGTGCCAGCAGCCCGCTGACAGTTGAGCAGTACTTC. Protein product: CASSPLTVEQYF. Full variable domain (outside the CDR3, taken from reference TRBV7-9 and TRBJ2-7): DTGVSQNPRHKITKRGQNVTFRCDPISEHNRLYWYRQTLGQGPEFLTYFQNEAQLEKSRLLSDRFSAERPKGSFSTLEIQRTEQGDSAMYLCASSPLTVEQYFGPGTRLTVT.

The chain combines TRBV27 with TRBJ1-2; D not certain. The CDR3 is 12 residues long. Germline V gene lookup returns CDR1 MNHEY and CDR2 SMNVEV (reference sequence). V dropped 8 bases and J dropped 4 bases, with 11 bases sitting between them. The CDR3 region has the DNA TGTGCCAGCTACCGACCGATCTATGGCTACACCTTC. It codes for CASYRPIYGYTF.

The chain couples TRBV4-2 to TRBJ1-4; possibly TRBD1 for D (6 bases). The germline gives CDR1 LGHNA, CDR2 YNFKEQ. The V and J ends lost 0 bases and 5 bases respectively, with 22 bases between them. CDR3 size: 19 residues. The CDR3 sequence: CASSQDRGGIEGGNEKLFF. CDR3 DNA: TGTGCCAGCAGCCAAGATAGGGGGGGGATTGAGGGCGGGAATGAAAAACTGTTTTTT.

V gene TRBV5-1 combines with J gene TRBJ2-5; D ambiguous. This CDR3 contains 14 residues. Germline V lookup: CDR1 SGHRS, CDR2 YFSETQ. V lost 1 base and J 5 bases, leaving 12 bases between the germline ends. The DNA for the CDR3 is TGCGCCAGCAGCTTGCCAGACCTGGGGGAGACCCAGTACTTC. Its translation is CASSLPDLGETQYF. The full variable domain, its missing parts supplied by reference TRBV5-1 and TRBJ2-5, is KAGVTQTPRYLIKTRGQQVTLSCSPISGHRSVSWYQQTPGQGLQFLFEYFSETQRNKGNFPGRFSGRQFSNSRSEMNVSTLELGDSALYLCASSLPDLGETQYFGPGTRLLVL.

This chain links TRBV5-6 with TRBJ2-1; TRBD2 matches 14 bases. The V gene end was trimmed by 4 bases and the J gene end by 8 bases; junction bases not matched to a gene: 8. CDR1 is SGHDT, CDR2 YYEEEE, per germline. This CDR3 is 16 amino acids long. Here the CDR3 DNA reads TGTGCCAGCAGCAAGGGGACTAGCGGGAGAGGATATGAGCAGTTCTTC. Protein: CASSKGTSGRGYEQFF.

V is TRBV29-1 and J is TRBJ2-7, with D tentatively TRBD2 (5 bases). In germline, CDR1 is SQVTM, CDR2 ANQGSEA. CDR3 size: 13 residues. Trimming pared 1 base from V and 2 bases from J, leaving 9 bases between. CDR3 sequence reads: CSVEGTGPYEQYF. The DNA of the CDR3 is TGCAGCGTTGAAGGGACTGGCCCCTACGAGCAGTACTTC.

The CDR3: CASSEAFGTSGFCEQFF. CDR3 bases: TGTGCCAGCAGTGAAGCGTTTGGGACTAGCGGGTTCTGTGAGCAGTTCTTC. This rearrangement joins TRBV6-1 to TRBJ2-1; 12 bases agree with TRBD2. The CDR3 is 17 amino acids. Losses at the gene ends were 0 bases for V and 9 bases for J; bases not matched to a gene: 9. Germline V gives CDR1 MNHNS, CDR2 SASEGT.

This clone has only a few counts. The V call is TRBV2, the J call TRBJ1-5; D perhaps matches TRBD1 (6 bases). Germline assignment: CDR1 SNHLY and CDR2 FYNNEI. The CDR3 sequence is 14 residues long. Trimming removed 5 bases from V and 5 bases from J, with 13 bases in between. The DNA for the CDR3 is TGTGCCAGCAGTAAACAGGGAGGCTATCAGCCCCAGCATTTT. Translated, it gives CASSKQGGYQPQHF.

There are a few counts of this clone. The CDR3 DNA sequence: TGTGCCAGCAGCCCCCAGGGACCGATGAACACTGAAGCTTTCTTT. Translation: CASSPQGPMNTEAFF. J is TRBJ1-1 and V is TRBV7-3; D may be TRBD1 (5 bases). CDR1 SGHTA and CDR2 FQGTGA come from the germline V gene. This CDR3 comprises 15 residues. The V end was cut by 5 bases, the J end by 0 bases, with 13 bases between.

The chain combines TRBV5-4 with TRBJ1-4; 7 nucleotides align to TRBD1. Germline CDR1 and CDR2: SGHNT and YYREEE (reference sequence). The CDR3 runs 18 residues. V lost 2 bases to trimming and J lost 4 bases; unmatched junction nucleotides: 14. The CDR3 spells CASSLGGGRQGLNEKLFF. The CDR3 DNA is TGTGCCAGCAGCTTAGGAGGGGGGAGACAGGGCCTTAATGAAAAACTGTTTTTT.

The V gene is TRBV19, the J gene TRBJ2-2, with D uncertain. CDR3 length: 13 amino acids. The germline gives CDR1 LNHDA, CDR2 SQIVND (reference sequence). V was cut by 3 bases and J by 3 bases, with 5 bases left in between. The CDR3 DNA follows: TGTGCCAGTAGTATTCAGTACACCGGGGAGCTGTTTTTT. Protein: CASSIQYTGELFF.

This clone was observed a handful of times. J is TRBJ1-2 and V is TRBV5-8; perhaps TRBD1 as D (5 bases). CDR1 is SGHTS, CDR2 YDEGEE, per germline. The V and J ends lost 7 bases and 4 bases respectively, with 26 bases between them. The CDR3 is 17 residues long. CDR3 bases: TGTGCCAGCTCTATTGGGGGTCCGACGGGGACCGTCTATGGCTACACCTTC. Translating it yields CASSIGGPTGTVYGYTF. Filled out from reference TRBV5-8 and TRBJ1-2, the complete variable domain reads EAGVTQSPTHLIKTRGQQATLRCSPISGHTSVYWYQQALGLGLQFLLWYDEGEERNRGNFPPRFSGRQFPNYSSELNVNALELEDSALYLCASSIGGPTGTVYGYTFGSGTRLTVV.

The V call is TRBV19, the J call TRBJ1-1, with D uncertain. Germline CDR1 and CDR2: LNHDA and SQIVND (reference sequence). The CDR3 contains 14 residues. The germline V and J ends were trimmed by 7 bases and 4 bases, with 16 bases remaining between them. CDR3 coding DNA: TGTGCCAGTAAGAGGTCGGGATTGGGCACTGAAGCTTTCTTT. Protein sequence: CASKRSGLGTEAFF.

The V and J genes are TRBV2 and TRBJ2-7; 7 bases align to TRBD1. The CDR3 runs to 13 residues. CDR1 and CDR2 from the germline V gene are SNHLY and FYNNEI. V trimming: 4 bases; J trimming: 2 bases; junction bases outside the gene matches: 2. The CDR3 DNA is TGTGCCAGCAGTGTTGGGACAGCCTACGAGCAGTACTTC. Its translation is CASSVGTAYEQYF.

The chain is built from TRBV6-1 and TRBJ2-7; D is undetermined. CDR1 MNHNS and CDR2 SASEGT come from the germline V gene. The CDR3 loop spans 12 amino acids. V lost 1 base to trimming and J lost 3 bases, with 4 bases between them. The CDR3 sequence: CASSEGGYEQYF. The CDR3 DNA reads as TGTGCCAGCAGTGAAGGAGGCTACGAGCAGTACTTC.

The genes are TRBV27 and TRBJ1-1; D is undetermined. Per germline, CDR1 MNHEY and CDR2 SMNVEV (reference sequence). The CDR3 covers 14 residues. V shed 3 bases and J shed 1 base, with 9 bases lying between them. CDR3 region: CASSLIMGNTEAFF. CDR3 nucleotides: TGTGCCAGCAGTTTGATTATGGGGAACACTGAAGCTTTCTTT.

The chain carries TRBV11-2 and TRBJ2-7; 7 nucleotides agree with TRBD1. The CDR3 sequence is 15 residues long. Germline CDR1 is SGHAT and CDR2 is FQNNGV. V shed 5 bases and J 4 bases; nucleotides not matched to a gene: 11. The CDR3 DNA is TGTGCCAGCAGCCCTAGGACAGGTAAGTCTTACGAGCAGTACTTC. Amino acid sequence: CASSPRTGKSYEQYF.

This chain joins TRBV5-1 and TRBJ2-7, with TRBD1 matching 8 bases. CDR1 SGHRS and CDR2 YFSETQ come from the germline V gene. The CDR3 sequence is 16 residues long. After removal of 0 bases from V and 6 bases from J, the junction contained 11 bases not matched to a gene. The CDR3 coding sequence is TGCGCCAGCAGCTTGGGCCTCCGACAGGGGTTAGGCGAGCAGTACTTC. Its translation: CASSLGLRQGLGEQYF.

The chain employs TRBV4-2 and TRBJ2-3; 11 bases match TRBD1. The CDR3 length is 16 residues. CDR1 is LGHNA, CDR2 YNFKEQ, per germline. With V trimmed by 1 base and J by 4 bases, 4 bases remained unmatched. The CDR3 reads CASSQAPGQGADTQYF. The CDR3, as DNA: TGTGCCAGCAGCCAAGCCCCGGGACAGGGGGCAGATACGCAGTATTTT.

In this sample, this clone turned up a few times. This chain joins TRBV9 and TRBJ2-2; D remains ambiguous. V lost 0 bases to trimming and J lost 7 bases, with 10 bases between them. The V gene's germline CDR1 is SGDLS and CDR2 YYNGEE. The length of the CDR3 is 14 residues. CDR3 sequence (DNA): TGTGCCAGCAGCGTAGTCTGGGGAAACGGGGAGCTGTTTTTT. Residues: CASSVVWGNGELFF.

This chain links TRBV6-1 with TRBJ1-5; TRBD1 matches at 8 bases. The ends lost 3 bases at V and 7 bases at J; junction bases unmatched: 5. Per germline, CDR1 MNHNS and CDR2 SASEGT. This CDR3 has 14 residues. The chain's CDR3 is CASSDQGANQPQHF. Here the CDR3 DNA reads TGTGCCAGCAGTGATCAGGGGGCAAACCAGCCCCAGCATTTT.

This clone was seen only once. The V and J genes are TRBV27 and TRBJ2-3; 8 positions match TRBD1. The CDR3 is 16 amino acids. V lost 6 bases to trimming and J lost 3 bases; unmatched junction nucleotides: 11. Germline V gene data show CDR1 as MNHEY and CDR2 as SMNVEV (reference sequence). CDR3 sequence: CASSKLGQGKTDTQYF. The CDR3 region has the DNA TGTGCCAGCAGCAAACTAGGACAGGGAAAAACAGATACGCAGTATTTT.

The chain couples TRBV6-5 to TRBJ2-7; a possible D gene is TRBD2 (5 bases). In germline, CDR1 is MNHEY, CDR2 SVGAGI. CDR3 length equals 15 residues. V dropped 2 bases and J dropped 3 bases, with 14 bases sitting between them. The CDR3 DNA is TGTGCCAGCAGTTACGGTCGGAGGACGGGCTACGAGCAGTACTTC. Translated: CASSYGRRTGYEQYF.